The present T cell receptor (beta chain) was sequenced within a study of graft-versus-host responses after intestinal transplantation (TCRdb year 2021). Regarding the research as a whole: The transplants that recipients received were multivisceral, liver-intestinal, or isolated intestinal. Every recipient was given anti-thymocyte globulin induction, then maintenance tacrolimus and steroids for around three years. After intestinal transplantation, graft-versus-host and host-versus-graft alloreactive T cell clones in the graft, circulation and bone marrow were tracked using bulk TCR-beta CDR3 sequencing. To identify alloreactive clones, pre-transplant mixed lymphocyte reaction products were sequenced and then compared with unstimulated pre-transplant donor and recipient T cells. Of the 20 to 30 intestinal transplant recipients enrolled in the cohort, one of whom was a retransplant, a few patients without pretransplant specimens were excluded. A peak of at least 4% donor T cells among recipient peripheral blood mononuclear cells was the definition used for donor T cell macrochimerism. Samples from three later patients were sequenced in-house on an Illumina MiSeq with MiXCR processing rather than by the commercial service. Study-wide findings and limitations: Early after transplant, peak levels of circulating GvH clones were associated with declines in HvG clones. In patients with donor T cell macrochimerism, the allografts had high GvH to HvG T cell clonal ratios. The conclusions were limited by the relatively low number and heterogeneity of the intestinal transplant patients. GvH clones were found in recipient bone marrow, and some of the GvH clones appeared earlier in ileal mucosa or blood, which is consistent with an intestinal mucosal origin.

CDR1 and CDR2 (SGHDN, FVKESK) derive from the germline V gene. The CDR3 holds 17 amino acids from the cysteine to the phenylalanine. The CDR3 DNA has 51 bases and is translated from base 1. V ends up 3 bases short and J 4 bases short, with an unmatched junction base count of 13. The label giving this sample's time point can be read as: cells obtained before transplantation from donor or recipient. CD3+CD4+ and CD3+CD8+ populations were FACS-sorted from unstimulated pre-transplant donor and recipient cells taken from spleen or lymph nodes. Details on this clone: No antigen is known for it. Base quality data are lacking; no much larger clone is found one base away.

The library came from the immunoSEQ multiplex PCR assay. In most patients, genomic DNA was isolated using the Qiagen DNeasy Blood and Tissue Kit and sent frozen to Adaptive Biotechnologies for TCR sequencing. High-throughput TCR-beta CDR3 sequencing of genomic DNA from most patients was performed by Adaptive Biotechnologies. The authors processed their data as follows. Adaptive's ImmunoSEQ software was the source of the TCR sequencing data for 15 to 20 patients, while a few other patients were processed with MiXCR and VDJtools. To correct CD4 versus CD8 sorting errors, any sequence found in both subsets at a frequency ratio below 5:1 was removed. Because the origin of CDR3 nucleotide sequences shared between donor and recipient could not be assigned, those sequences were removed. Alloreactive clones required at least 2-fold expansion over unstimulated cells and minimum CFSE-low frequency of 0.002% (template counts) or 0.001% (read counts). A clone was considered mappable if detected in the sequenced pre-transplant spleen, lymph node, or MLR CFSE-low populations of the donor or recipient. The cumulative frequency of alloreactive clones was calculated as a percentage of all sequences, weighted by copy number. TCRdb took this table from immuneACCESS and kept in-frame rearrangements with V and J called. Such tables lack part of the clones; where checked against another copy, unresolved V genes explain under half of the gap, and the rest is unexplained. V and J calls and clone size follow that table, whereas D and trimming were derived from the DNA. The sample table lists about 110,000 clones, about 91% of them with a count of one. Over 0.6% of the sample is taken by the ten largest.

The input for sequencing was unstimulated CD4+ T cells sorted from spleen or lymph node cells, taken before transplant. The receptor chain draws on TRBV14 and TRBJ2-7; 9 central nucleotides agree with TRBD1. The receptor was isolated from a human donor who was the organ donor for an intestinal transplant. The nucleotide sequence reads TGTGCCAGCAGCCACCCACCCCAAACAGGGGGCACTTACGAGCAGTACTTC. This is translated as CASSHPPQTGGTYEQYF.